Presented here are 14 T cell receptor beta chains from one specimen sequenced in a study of radiotherapy plus CTLA-4 blockade in lung cancer. The data were produced by immunoSEQ multiplex PCR, yet TCRdb's version contains in-frame clones alone and is incomplete. There are approximately 82,000 clones in the sample; roughly four fifths occur only once, and about 14% lies in the top ten. Sample: peripheral blood, taken from a patient treated with radiotherapy plus ipilimumab. The origin of the receptors is a human donor with non-small cell lung cancer that progressed on radiotherapy plus ipilimumab.

CDR3: CARWGRRYSNQPQHF. Written as DNA, the CDR3 is TGTGCCAGATGGGGCCGTCGGTATAGCAATCAGCCCCAGCATTTT. This chain uses TRBV6-4 with TRBJ1-5, with a tentative D call TRBD1 (5 bases). CDR1 MRHNA and CDR2 SNTAGT come from the germline V gene. Trimming removed 9 bases from V and 0 bases from J, with 15 bases in between. The CDR3 has 15 residues.

This clone was detected once. The CDR3 sequence is CASSLASASSYNEQFF. CDR3 bases: TGCGCCAGCAGCTTGGCTAGCGCAAGCTCCTACAATGAGCAGTTCTTC. V gene TRBV5-1 combines with J gene TRBJ2-1, with D perhaps TRBD2 (6 bases). CDR1 is SGHRS and CDR2 is YFSETQ in the germline V gene. The CDR3 consists of 16 residues. Trimming cost V 0 bases and J 0 bases, with 10 bases left between them. Variable domain in full (rest from reference TRBV5-1 and TRBJ2-1): KAGVTQTPRYLIKTRGQQVTLSCSPISGHRSVSWYQQTPGQGLQFLFEYFSETQRNKGNFPGRFSGRQFSNSRSEMNVSTLELGDSALYLCASSLASASSYNEQFFGPGTRLTVL.

V usage is TRBV7-9 and J usage is TRBJ2-1; 12 nucleotides agree with TRBD1. The germline CDR1 and CDR2 sequences are SEHNR and FQNEAQ (reference sequence). The ends lost 6 bases at V and 9 bases at J; junction bases unmatched: 9. The CDR3 is 15 amino acids. CDR3: CASSSPGTGGAEQFF. CDR3 in DNA: TGTGCCAGCAGTTCCCCCGGGACAGGGGGCGCTGAGCAGTTCTTC.

CDR3 nucleotide sequence: TGTGCCAGCAGCCCCGGACAGAATGTAGATACGCAGTATTTT. It encodes CASSPGQNVDTQYF. The V gene is TRBV7-9, the J gene TRBJ2-3; D possibly corresponds to TRBD1 (6 bases). V gave up 5 bases and J gave up 5 bases, with 14 bases separating them. Looked up from germline, CDR1 is SEHNR and CDR2 is FQNEAQ (reference sequence). CDR3 length equals 14 residues.

The genes are TRBV18 and TRBJ1-2, with D maybe TRBD1 (6 bases). Germline V gene lookup returns CDR1 KGHSH and CDR2 LQKENI. The CDR3 sequence is 17 residues long. The V end lost 3 bases, the J end lost 2 bases, and 19 bases lay between the germline ends. The CDR3 DNA is TGTGCCAGCTCACCGGCAACCTTATACAGGGCAAACTATGGCTACACCTTC. Encoded protein: CASSPATLYRANYGYTF.

V usage is TRBV28 and J usage is TRBJ2-7; 9 nucleotides line up with TRBD2. This CDR3 contains 18 residues. Germline V gene sequence: CDR1 MDHEN, CDR2 SYDVKM. Trimming removed 4 bases from V and 2 bases from J; junction bases left unmatched: 15. CDR3 nucleotides: TGTGCCAGCAGTTCCCCCTCCCTAGCGGGAAGCGCCCCCTACGAGCAGTACTTC. Its translation is CASSSPSLAGSAPYEQYF.

This clone was observed a few times. The rearrangement links TRBV6-1 to TRBJ2-7; perhaps TRBD2 as D (6 bases). Germline V lookup: CDR1 MNHNS, CDR2 SASEGT. The CDR3 contains 15 residues. The V end was cut by 5 bases, the J end by 5 bases, with 19 bases between. The CDR3 sequence: CASSSEGTPWDEQYF. The CDR3 DNA follows: TGTGCCAGCAGTTCCGAAGGGACTCCCTGGGACGAGCAGTACTTC.

The chain is built from TRBV5-1 and TRBJ1-2; 7 bases are a match to TRBD1. V lost 5 bases to trimming and J lost 4 bases; unmatched junction nucleotides: 17. In germline, CDR1 is SGHRS, CDR2 YFSETQ. This CDR3 is built from 17 residues. Written as DNA, the CDR3 is TGCGCCAGCAGACCCGAAGGGACAGCTCCTGGCGGCTATGGCTACACCTTC. It specifies CASRPEGTAPGGYGYTF.

This chain links TRBV5-4 with TRBJ2-7, with D uncertain. The CDR3 sequence is 14 residues long. The germline CDR1 and CDR2 sequences are SGHNT and YYREEE (reference sequence). V was pared by 0 bases and J by 0 bases, with 7 bases between. CDR3 sequence: CASSLGSASYEQYF. The CDR3 region has the DNA TGTGCCAGCAGCTTGGGTTCAGCCTCCTACGAGCAGTACTTC.

The chain couples TRBV12-2 to TRBJ1-2. TRBV12-2 is deemed a pseudogene. The CDR3 has 14 residues. CDR3 sequence reads: CASRLANPAGGYTF. In nucleotides, the CDR3 is TGTGCAAGTCGCTTAGCGAACCCCGCGGGAGGCTACACCTTC.

The chain combines TRBV20-1 with TRBJ1-1; D is undetermined. The CDR3 has 11 residues. The germline V gene has CDR1 DFQATT and CDR2 SNEGSKA (reference sequence). V lost 6 bases and J 0 bases, leaving 5 bases between the germline ends. CDR3 DNA: TGCAGTGCGGTCGTGAACACTGAAGCTTTCTTT. Its translation is CSAVVNTEAFF.

In DNA, the CDR3 is TGTGCCAGCAGCTCTGGGACAGGGGGTCTGAGGGAGACCCAGTACTTC. It translates to CASSSGTGGLRETQYF. The chain has TRBV11-1 and TRBJ2-5, with 11 bases fitting TRBD1. The junction had 9 bases not matched to a gene; V was cut back by 4 bases and J by 5 bases. This CDR3 is built from 16 residues. Germline values: CDR1 SGHAT, CDR2 FQDESV (reference sequence).

The chain carries TRBV2 and TRBJ1-4; D unresolved. V lost 6 bases, J lost 6 bases, and 8 bases lay in between. Germline CDR1 and CDR2: SNHLY and FYNNEI. The CDR3 consists of 12 residues. The CDR3 DNA sequence: TGTGCCAGCAGGCCAGCAGATGAAAAACTGTTTTTT. It specifies CASRPADEKLFF.

The chain is built from TRBV5-6 and TRBJ2-5, with a possible D match to TRBD2 (5 bases). The germline V and J ends were trimmed by 1 base and 2 bases, with 12 bases remaining between them. The CDR3 is made up of 15 amino acids. Germline lookup yields CDR1 SGHDT and CDR2 YYEEEE. CDR3 in DNA: TGTGCCAGCAGCTTGTTGATCCGGGATCAAGAGACCCAGTACTTC. Its protein product is CASSLLIRDQETQYF.